The rows below give T cell receptor beta chains drawn from one sample of a study of blood T cell repertoires in COVID-19. Clones were read by immunoSEQ multiplex PCR, and TCRdb kept only the in-frame ones, dropping some. The sample shows 400,000 or so clones, 75% to 90% of them seen only once. The sample taken for sequencing was peripheral blood. Receptors originate from a woman aged 40 to 50 with COVID-19, enrolled during active disease. The CDR3 runs from the conserved cysteine through the conserved F or W. Each record gives: V gene, clone size, D gene, J gene, CDR3 DNA, CDR3 protein. A D gene is named only where the DNA matches it firmly. Part of the rows lack a size; the others show once, few, many or a class for expanded clones.

v_call: TRBV18
clone_size: NA
d_call: TRBD2
j_call: TRBJ2-7
cdr3_nt: TGTGCCAGCTCACGGACTAGCGGGAGTGGGGAGCAGTACTTC
cdr3_aa: CASSRTSGSGEQYF

v_call: TRBV28
clone_size: NA
d_call: TRBD2
j_call: TRBJ2-5
cdr3_nt: TGTGCCAGCACGGCGGGGGGCTCCCTGAGAGAGACCCAGTACTTC
cdr3_aa: CASTAGGSLRETQYF

v_call: TRBV5-1
clone_size: NA
d_call: NA
j_call: TRBJ1-2
cdr3_nt: TGCGCCAGCCGCTCCCCAATGAGAGGGCATGGCTACACCTTC
cdr3_aa: CASRSPMRGHGYTF

v_call: TRBV10-2
clone_size: NA
d_call: TRBD2
j_call: TRBJ2-1
cdr3_nt: TGCGCCAGCAGTGACCGGGGGGGGGATGAGCAGTTCTTC
cdr3_aa: CASSDRGGDEQFF

v_call: TRBV28
clone_size: NA
d_call: NA
j_call: TRBJ1-2
cdr3_nt: TGTGCCAGCAGTTTTCAGCGACCCGCATTTAACTATGGCTACACCTTC
cdr3_aa: CASSFQRPAFNYGYTF

v_call: TRBV9
clone_size: NA
d_call: TRBD2
j_call: TRBJ2-1
cdr3_nt: TGTGCCAGCAGCGTATCGGGCGGGGGGACCTCCTACAATGAGCAGTTCTTC
cdr3_aa: CASSVSGGGTSYNEQFF

v_call: TRBV10-3
clone_size: once
d_call: NA
j_call: TRBJ2-1
cdr3_nt: TGTGCCATCATCGCAGCGTCTTCCTACAATGAGCAGTTCTTC
cdr3_aa: CAIIAASSYNEQFF

v_call: TRBV9
clone_size: few
d_call: NA
j_call: TRBJ1-2
cdr3_nt: TGTGCCAGCAGCCTTACGGGAGGGAATGGCTACACCTTC
cdr3_aa: CASSLTGGNGYTF

v_call: TRBV25-1
clone_size: NA
d_call: TRBD1
j_call: TRBJ1-6
cdr3_nt: TGTGCCAGCAGTGGTGGACAGGGGGACCCCTCACCCCTCCACTTT
cdr3_aa: CASSGGQGDPSPLHF

v_call: TRBV18
clone_size: NA
d_call: TRBD1
j_call: TRBJ1-6
cdr3_nt: TGTGCCAGCTCACCCGGGACAGGGGTTAATTCACCCCTCCACTTT
cdr3_aa: CASSPGTGVNSPLHF

v_call: TRBV21-1
clone_size: NA
d_call: NA
j_call: TRBJ1-1
cdr3_nt: TGTGCCAGCAGTAAGCCCCTCCAGGGGCGGACTGAAGCTTTCTTT
cdr3_aa: CASSKPLQGRTEAFF

v_call: TRBV27
clone_size: NA
d_call: TRBD2
j_call: TRBJ2-5
cdr3_nt: TGTGCCAGCAGTTTATATGGCCTAGCGGGAGGTACAACCACCTCGAGTCGAGAGACCCAGTACTTC
cdr3_aa: CASSLYGLAGGTTTSSRETQYF

v_call: TRBV4-3
clone_size: NA
d_call: TRBD2
j_call: TRBJ2-2
cdr3_nt: TGCGCCAGCAGCCAATGGGGGGGAAAGGGGATTCTGAACACCGGGGAGCTGTTTTTT
cdr3_aa: CASSQWGGKGILNTGELFF

v_call: TRBV6-6
clone_size: NA
d_call: TRBD1
j_call: TRBJ1-5
cdr3_nt: TGTGCCAGCAGTCTCGGGACAGTTAATCAGCCCCAGCATTTT
cdr3_aa: CASSLGTVNQPQHF

v_call: TRBV9
clone_size: NA
d_call: TRBD1
j_call: TRBJ2-7
cdr3_nt: TGTGCCAGCAGCGTAGGGACAGGACCCTCCTACGAGCAGTACTTC
cdr3_aa: CASSVGTGPSYEQYF

v_call: TRBV20-1
clone_size: NA
d_call: TRBD2
j_call: TRBJ2-3
cdr3_nt: TGCAGTGCTAGTCGACTAGCGGGAGATCTCGATACGCAGTATTTT
cdr3_aa: CSASRLAGDLDTQYF

v_call: TRBV27
clone_size: NA
d_call: NA
j_call: TRBJ1-1
cdr3_nt: TGTGCCAGCAGTTTTGGGTCGGGGGGGACTGAAGCTTTCTTT
cdr3_aa: CASSFGSGGTEAFF

v_call: TRBV7-6
clone_size: once
d_call: TRBD2
j_call: TRBJ2-1
cdr3_nt: TGTGCCAGCAGCTCCGGACTAGCGGGAGGGAGCTCCTACAATGAGCAGTTCTTC
cdr3_aa: CASSSGLAGGSSYNEQFF

v_call: TRBV18
clone_size: NA
d_call: NA
j_call: TRBJ1-5
cdr3_nt: TGTGCCAGCTCTCTACAGGACAATCAGCCCCAGCATTTT
cdr3_aa: CASSLQDNQPQHF

v_call: TRBV30
clone_size: NA
d_call: TRBD1
j_call: TRBJ2-7
cdr3_nt: TGTGCCTGGAGGCCGGGACAGGGGGCCTACGAGCAGTACTTC
cdr3_aa: CAWRPGQGAYEQYF

v_call: TRBV10-3
clone_size: NA
d_call: NA
j_call: TRBJ1-3
cdr3_nt: TGTGCCACCCAAGCAGGGTTGGGAAACACCATATATTTT
cdr3_aa: CATQAGLGNTIYF

v_call: TRBV28
clone_size: NA
d_call: NA
j_call: TRBJ2-7
cdr3_nt: TGTGCCACTCTAACTCCATACGAGCAGTACTTC
cdr3_aa: CATLTPYEQYF

v_call: TRBV5-4
clone_size: NA
d_call: TRBD1
j_call: TRBJ2-7
cdr3_nt: TGTGCCAGCAGCTCGCTCCCGGGACAGGGGACAAACGAGCAGTACTTC
cdr3_aa: CASSSLPGQGTNEQYF

v_call: TRBV28
clone_size: NA
d_call: NA
j_call: TRBJ1-4
cdr3_nt: TGTGCCAGCAGTTCGGGGTGGGAAAGAGATGAAAAACTGTTTTTT
cdr3_aa: CASSSGWERDEKLFF

v_call: TRBV30
clone_size: NA
d_call: NA
j_call: TRBJ1-6
cdr3_nt: TGTGCCTGGAGTGTACGCGGGACTTTGGGTTCACCCCTCCACTTT
cdr3_aa: CAWSVRGTLGSPLHF

v_call: TRBV28
clone_size: NA
d_call: TRBD2
j_call: TRBJ2-5
cdr3_nt: TGTGCCAGCCGATTAGCGGGTATCTACCAAGAGACCCAGTACTTC
cdr3_aa: CASRLAGIYQETQYF

v_call: TRBV19
clone_size: NA
d_call: TRBD1
j_call: TRBJ2-1
cdr3_nt: TGTGCCAGTGGAGGACAGGGGTCCTACAATGAGCAGTTCTTC
cdr3_aa: CASGGQGSYNEQFF

v_call: TRBV5-1
clone_size: NA
d_call: TRBD2
j_call: TRBJ2-3
cdr3_nt: TGCGCCAGCAGCTACGGACTAGCGGGAGGCCCAGATACGCAGTATTTT
cdr3_aa: CASSYGLAGGPDTQYF